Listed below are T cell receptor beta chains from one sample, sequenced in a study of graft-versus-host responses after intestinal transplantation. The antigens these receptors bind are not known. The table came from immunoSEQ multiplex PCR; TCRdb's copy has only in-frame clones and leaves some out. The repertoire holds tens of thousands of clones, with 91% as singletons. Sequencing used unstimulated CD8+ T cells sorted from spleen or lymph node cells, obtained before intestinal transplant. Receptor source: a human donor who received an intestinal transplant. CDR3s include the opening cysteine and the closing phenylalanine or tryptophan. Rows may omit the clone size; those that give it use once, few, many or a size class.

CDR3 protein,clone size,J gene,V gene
CASSEGGSGRRLYF,.,TRBJ2-7,TRBV10-2
CASSPAGTGTYEQYF,.,TRBJ2-7,TRBV18
CASSSTGPGYGYTF,once,TRBJ1-2,TRBV7-9
CASTQSRTSGEAFF,.,TRBJ1-1,TRBV7-9
CAISESWLGVTFYEQYF,.,TRBJ2-7,TRBV10-3
CASSPPNGSSYEQYF,.,TRBJ2-7,TRBV18
CASSLVRGAKNIQYF,.,TRBJ2-4,TRBV7-9
CASSLGDQPQHF,once,TRBJ1-5,TRBV7-9
CASSQTSGRTTDTQYF,.,TRBJ2-3,TRBV4-1
CASSFGQAYNEQFF,.,TRBJ2-1,TRBV5-6
CASSVHQNRGTEAFF,.,TRBJ1-1,TRBV9
CASSQVPGQDYEQYF,.,TRBJ2-7,TRBV4-1
CASSLSGMENEKLFF,.,TRBJ1-4,TRBV11-2
CASSLVSDREYEQYF,.,TRBJ2-7,TRBV13
CASSGDRIGNTEAFF,.,TRBJ1-1,TRBV9
CAWRRGGREKLFF,.,TRBJ1-4,TRBV30
CASSPLPGQVNTEAFF,.,TRBJ1-1,TRBV19
CASSQEFDRGTDTQYF,.,TRBJ2-3,TRBV4-3
CASSLEGGRGEKLFF,few,TRBJ1-4,TRBV5-1
CASSLSGVGSPLHF,once,TRBJ1-6,TRBV7-9
CASSLGANQPQHF,.,TRBJ1-5,TRBV11-2
CAWSATGNTEAFF,.,TRBJ1-1,TRBV30
CASSGVAGTSIYNEQFF,once,TRBJ2-1,TRBV10-2
CASSPGTGHEQYF,.,TRBJ2-7,TRBV7-6
CASSPEGTGGLEQYF,.,TRBJ2-7,TRBV6-5
CASSPELTGLYGYTF,.,TRBJ1-2,TRBV9
CASSLVIGAGNTIYF,.,TRBJ1-3,TRBV7-2
CASSSSQGTPAYGYTF,once,TRBJ1-2,TRBV27
CASSLGLAGSYEQYF,.,TRBJ2-7,TRBV7-2
CASSDDGVRLAGEQYF,.,TRBJ2-7,TRBV2
CASSPSTGTLNGELFF,.,TRBJ2-2,TRBV5-8
CAISESRVWEISTDTQYF,.,TRBJ2-3,TRBV10-3
CASSLDTGAYNEQFF,.,TRBJ2-1,TRBV27
CASRGGRETQYF,.,TRBJ2-5,TRBV2
CATKGQAGITNEKLFF,.,TRBJ1-4,TRBV7-8
CASSFSGNTDTQYF,.,TRBJ2-3,TRBV27
CASSGDTYEQYF,.,TRBJ2-7,TRBV13
CASSFGGSNEKLFF,.,TRBJ1-4,TRBV6-1
CASRPGQVLSPLHF,.,TRBJ1-6,TRBV6-5
CASTGTSAEQFF,.,TRBJ2-1,TRBV2
CASTPGGDGYTF,.,TRBJ1-2,TRBV30
CASSPLGMETQYF,.,TRBJ2-5,TRBV14
CASSPKGTGGSFYGYTF,.,TRBJ1-2,TRBV27
CASSLRDRVDEQYF,.,TRBJ2-7,TRBV7-6
CASRGDYGYTF,.,TRBJ1-2,TRBV6-5
CASSIGGYEQYF,.,TRBJ2-7,TRBV5-1
CASSLGQGLTGELFF,once,TRBJ2-2,TRBV9
CASSSETVSYEQYF,.,TRBJ2-7,TRBV7-9
CASSQDRVGETQYF,.,TRBJ2-5,TRBV4-1
CSVGLTSGSYNEQFF,once,TRBJ2-1,TRBV29-1
CASSEDLSHTEAFF,.,TRBJ1-1,TRBV6-1
CASRTETTNYGYTF,.,TRBJ1-2,TRBV19
CASSWGGFDTKAFF,.,TRBJ1-1,TRBV5-1
CASSSKLSEQFF,.,TRBJ2-1,TRBV5-8
CASSGASTNEKLFF,.,TRBJ1-4,TRBV30